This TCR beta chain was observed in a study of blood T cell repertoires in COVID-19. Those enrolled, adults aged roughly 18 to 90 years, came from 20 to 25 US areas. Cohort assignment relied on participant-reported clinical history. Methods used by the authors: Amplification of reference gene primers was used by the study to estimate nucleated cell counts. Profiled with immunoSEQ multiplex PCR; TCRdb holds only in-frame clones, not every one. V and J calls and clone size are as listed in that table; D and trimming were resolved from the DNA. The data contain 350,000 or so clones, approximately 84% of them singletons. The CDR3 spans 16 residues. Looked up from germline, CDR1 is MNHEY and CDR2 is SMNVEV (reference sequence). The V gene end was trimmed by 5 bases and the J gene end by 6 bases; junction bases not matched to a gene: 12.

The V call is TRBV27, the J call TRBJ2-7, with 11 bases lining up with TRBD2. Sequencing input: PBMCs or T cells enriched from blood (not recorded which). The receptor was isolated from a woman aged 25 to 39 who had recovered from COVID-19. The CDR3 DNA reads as TGTGCCAGCAGTCCACTGACTAGCGGGGCGGACGGCGAGCAGTACTTC. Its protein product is CASSPLTSGADGEQYF.